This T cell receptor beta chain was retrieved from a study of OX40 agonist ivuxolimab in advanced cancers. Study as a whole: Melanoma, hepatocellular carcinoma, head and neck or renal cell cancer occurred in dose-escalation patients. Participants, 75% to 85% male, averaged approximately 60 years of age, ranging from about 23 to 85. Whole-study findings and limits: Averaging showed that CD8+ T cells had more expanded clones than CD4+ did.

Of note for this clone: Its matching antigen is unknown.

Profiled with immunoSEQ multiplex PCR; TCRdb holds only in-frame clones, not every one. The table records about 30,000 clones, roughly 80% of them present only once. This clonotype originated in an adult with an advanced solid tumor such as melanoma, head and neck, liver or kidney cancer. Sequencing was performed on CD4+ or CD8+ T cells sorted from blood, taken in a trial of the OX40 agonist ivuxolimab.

The CDR3 nucleotides read TGTGCTAGTGGTTTGGTCTACCTCCTCCGGGACAGGGGGCTAGTAGCGTGGGGTAATGAGCAGTTCTTC. This sequence encodes CASGLVYLLRDRGLVAWGNEQFF. The chain couples TRBV12-5 to TRBJ2-1; 12 bases are shared with TRBD1. V gave up 0 bases and J gave up 7 bases; unmatched junction bases: 25. CDR3 length: 23 residues. Germline values: CDR1 LGHNT, CDR2 FRNRAP.